This T cell receptor (beta chain) was recorded in a study of blood T cell repertoires in COVID-19. Study information: COVID-19 samples collected from the United States, Italy and Spain covered acute and convalescent phases. PBMCs, B-cell-depleted T cells, or T cells provided the cDNA or gDNA that made up the material.

The authors' processing: Reference gene primer amplification gave estimated nucleated cell counts. The assay was immunoSEQ multiplex PCR, and TCRdb's table has in-frame clones only and misses some. V and J calls and clone size are copied from that table; D and trimming were computed from the DNA. In the table there are about 47,000 clones, about 81% of which are singletons. This CDR3 spans 13 amino acids. V dropped 3 bases and J dropped 3 bases, with 5 bases sitting between them. Per germline, CDR1 LNHDA and CDR2 SQIVND (reference sequence). The source is a human donor with acute or convalescent COVID-19. The donor label of this sample is uncertain. The chain combines TRBV19 with TRBJ2-2; no clear D. Material: peripheral blood. Here the CDR3 reads CASSMIDTGELFF. The CDR3 bases are TGTGCCAGTAGTATGATAGACACCGGGGAGCTGTTTTTT.